The clone carrying this TCR beta chain came up many times. As yet, its antigen is unknown. This sample was taken from a study of regulatory T cells in long-lasting Graves disease. Study details: Antithyroid drugs had been given to newly diagnosed Graves' patients for under 3 months. The study, taken as a whole, reports: Segments TRBV28, TRBJ1-2 and TRBJ2-5 showed preferential usage in persistent disease.

The CDR3 length is 15 residues. Germline CDR1 reads LGHDT; CDR2 reads YNNKEL (reference sequence). V lost 4 bases and J 2 bases, leaving 12 bases between the germline ends. Arm-PCR with iRepertoire HTBI primers amplified the CDR3 regions for these TCR beta libraries. TCRdb re-called the multiplex PCR reads through MiXCR, storing one row per CDR3 protein. Of more than 400,000 distinct CDR3 sequences detected, about a sixth appear once; the ten largest clones hold around 10%. The sample's time point: newly diagnosed GD, antithyroid drugs for less than 3 months. After RNA was extracted from PBMCs, the TCR library was made from it. Another study also made use of these data, one on T cells in Graves' hyperthyroidism and ophthalmopathy. According to that study: Orbital computed tomography, thyroid ultrasound, serum thyroxine and TRAb, and clinical symptoms together informed the diagnoses. A 13 V-J signature model discriminated ophthalmopathy versus stable hyperthyroidism.

The clonotype comes from a woman aged 30 to 39 with Graves disease. The source material was peripheral blood mononuclear cells (PBMCs), sampled at new diagnosis, from a patient treated with antithyroid drugs. The V gene is TRBV3-1, the J gene TRBJ2-1, with TRBD1 as a possible D gene (6 bases). The DNA of the CDR3 is TGTGCCAGCAGCCCCTCTAGGGGGACCTACAATGAGCAGTTCTTC. Encoded protein: CASSPSRGTYNEQFF.